The subject of this entry is one T cell receptor (beta chain). Its antigen remains unidentified. Base qualities are missing; no much larger clone stands one base away. Enrolling through a virtual design, the prospective study's participants ranged in age from roughly 18 to 95 years and lived across some 23 United States geographic areas. In the prospective study, participants were assigned to cohorts based on the clinical history participants reported in a screening survey and a study questionnaire. Mobile phlebotomists in the prospective study collected whole blood, serum and a nasopharyngeal or oropharyngeal swab from every participant. Over a 2-month period, participants in the prospective study had the option of providing additional blood draws and questionnaires. Blood samples from the prospective study were shipped frozen or at room temperature prior to DNA extraction. The CDR3 has 17 amino acids, counting the end cysteine and phenylalanine. Only the CDR3 DNA stays, 51 bases, in frame from base 1.

The sample belongs to a study of blood T cell repertoires in COVID-19 (dated by TCRdb to about 2020). With respect to the entire study: Samples covering the acute and convalescent phases of COVID-19 were provided by collaborators in the United States, Italy and Spain. Where available, HLA class I and class II types were obtained from metadata supplied by the sample provider rather than from assay-based typing. The repertoires were made available in a free public database intended to serve as a resource for research on the immune response to SARS-CoV-2. The prospective study material was composed of cDNA or gDNA derived from T cells, B-cell-depleted T cells, or PBMCs. The dataset comprised deeply sampled blood TCRbeta repertoires from subjects exposed to, actively infected with, or recovered from COVID-19. The sample metadata nearly always contained a de-identified subject ID, COVID-19 status, age in years and sex. Samples were obtained from the ongoing ImmuneRACE study (first 160 participants) and from some 1,300 subjects provided by 6 global collaborators.

TCRbeta CDR3 regions were amplified from genomic DNA by means of the immunoSEQ Assay, a bias-controlled multiplex PCR. As for the authors' bioinformatics: The number of nucleated cells in each sample was estimated from the amplification of reference gene primers within the assay. To quantify the absolute abundance of each unique TCRbeta CDR3 rearrangement, sequence reads were collapsed and filtered. Productive Simpson clonality was computed per sample as the square root of Simpson's diversity index over productive rearrangements. What TCRdb holds here is the immuneACCESS table cut down to in-frame rearrangements. Part of the clones is not present; checked against another copy, under half of the missing clones reflect an unresolved V gene, and the others are unexplained. Clonal size and the V and J genes are those of that table, whereas D and trimming came from the DNA. The sample table contains 140,000 to 150,000 clones; only one count was recorded for roughly 81% of them. The ten largest make up less than 4% of the sample.

Study-level results and caveats: The amount of clinical and demographic metadata varied by source and participant and was provided uncurated.

The chain joins TRBV21-1 to TRBJ2-5; TRBD2, the D gene given by the table, was not confirmed from the DNA. TRBV21-1 is classified as a pseudogene. The sequenced sample consisted of PBMCs or T cells enriched from blood (not recorded which). This receptor was obtained from a woman between 50 and 59 years old with acute COVID-19. The DNA reads TGTGCCAGCAGCACCCGAAGGGACTGGATGTACCAAGAGACCCAGTACTTC. It is translated as CASSTRRDWMYQETQYF.